This T cell receptor (beta chain) was identified in a study of Ad26.COV2.S vaccination and SARS-CoV-2 variants. Overall study: Into the muscle, Ad26.COV2.S was dosed once or twice, 56 days apart. Broader study findings: The authors reported substantial breadth in spike-specific CD8+ and CD4+ T cell responses after vaccination.

The CDR3 totals 18 residues. With 4 bases clipped from V and 0 bases from J, the junction kept 8 bases outside the gene matches. The germline gives CDR1 LNHDA, CDR2 SQIVND (reference sequence). This clone occurred a few times. The antigen remains unidentified. The treatment here: around 19 received Ad26.COV2.S at low or high dose, single or two shots; about 5 received placebo; per-sample allocation not given. Samples analyzed were those drawn on day 63 after the first vaccine or placebo injection. In the vaccine, an Ad26 vector expressed the SARS-CoV-2 spike of the Wuhan strain. Measured with immunoSEQ multiplex PCR; TCRdb has only the in-frame clones, and not every one. The sample yields 350,000 to 400,000 clones, approximately 91% seen once.

V usage is TRBV19 and J usage is TRBJ1-3; TRBD1 matches at 11 bases. This sequence was found in a person between 18 and 60 years old who received the Ad26.COV2.S COVID-19 vaccine or a placebo. Here the sequenced sample was peripheral blood, taken in a trial of Ad26.COV2.S vaccine versus placebo. The CDR3 coding sequence is TGTGCCAGTAGTAGCTGGGACAGGGGGATGAGCTCTGGAAACACCATATATTTT. Protein sequence: CASSSWDRGMSSGNTIYF.